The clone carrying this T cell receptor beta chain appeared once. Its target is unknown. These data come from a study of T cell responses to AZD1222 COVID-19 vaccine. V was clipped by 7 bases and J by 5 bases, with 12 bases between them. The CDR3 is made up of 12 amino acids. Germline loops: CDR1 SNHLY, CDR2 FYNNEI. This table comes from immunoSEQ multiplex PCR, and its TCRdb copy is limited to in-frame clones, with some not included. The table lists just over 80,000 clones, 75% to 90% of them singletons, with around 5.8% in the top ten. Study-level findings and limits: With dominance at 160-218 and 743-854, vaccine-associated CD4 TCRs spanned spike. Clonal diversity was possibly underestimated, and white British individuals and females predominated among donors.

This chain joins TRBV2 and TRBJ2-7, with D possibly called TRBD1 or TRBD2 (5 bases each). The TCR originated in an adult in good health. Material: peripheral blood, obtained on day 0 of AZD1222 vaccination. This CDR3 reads CASNALGDEQYF. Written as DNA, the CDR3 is TGTGCCAGCAACGCCCTGGGGGACGAGCAGTACTTC. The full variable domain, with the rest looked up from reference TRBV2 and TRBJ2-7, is EPEVTQTPSHQVTQMGQEVILRCVPISNHLYFYWYRQILGQKVEFLVSFYNNEISEKSEIFDDQFSVERPDGSNFTLKIRSTKLEDSAMYFCASNALGDEQYFGPGTRLTVT.